The clone carrying this TCR beta chain has only a few counts. Antigen: not known. V gave up 7 bases and J gave up 6 bases, with 10 bases separating them. Germline CDR1 reads SQVTM; CDR2 reads ANQGSEA. The CDR3 is made up of 10 amino acids. TCRbeta library preparation incorporated unique molecular identifiers. Each CDR3 protein gets one entry after TCRdb re-called the PCR reads with MiXCR. The sample shows about 900,000 distinct CDR3 sequences, about 29% of them seen only once. The data stem from a study of T-cell reconstitution after alpha-beta-depleted transplantation in children. Study-wide points: Surviving recipient T cells and thymic progenitors accounted for the high day-60 TCRbeta diversity observed in some patients.

The specimen was PBMCs, mostly from graft donor cells, collected 360 days after TCRalphabeta/CD19-depleted stem cell transplant. The source is a boy under two years old who had a stem cell transplant for SCID, so the T cells may come from the graft donor. The V and J genes are TRBV29-1 and TRBJ2-7; tentatively, D is TRBD1 or TRBD2 (5 bases each). The chain's CDR3 is CSDPGTEQYF. CDR3 DNA sequence: TGCAGCGACCCAGGGACCGAGCAGTACTTC.